Listed below are T cell receptor beta chains from one sample, sequenced in a study of Ad26.COV2.S vaccination and SARS-CoV-2 variants. Only in-frame clones appear in the TCRdb table, and some are missing; sequencing was by immunoSEQ multiplex PCR. Found here are around 300,000 clones, roughly nine tenths of them singletons; the top ten hold approximately 5.9%. The material was peripheral blood, obtained in a trial of Ad26.COV2.S vaccine versus placebo. The receptors were gathered from a person aged 18-65 years who received the Ad26.COV2.S COVID-19 vaccine or a placebo. CDR3s include the opening cysteine and the closing phenylalanine or tryptophan. A D gene is named only where the DNA matches it firmly. Clone size is given for some rows only: seen once, a few or many times, or a class if the clone is expanded.

D gene: .
V gene: TRBV5-1
clone size: .
J gene: TRBJ1-3
CDR3 DNA: TGCGCCAGCAGCTTGCGGGGCAGCGGTTTCGGAAACACCATATATTTT
CDR3 protein: CASSLRGSGFGNTIYF

D gene: TRBD2
V gene: TRBV6-2/TRBV6-3
clone size: .
J gene: TRBJ2-3
CDR3 DNA: TGTGCCAGCAGTTACTCCAGACTAGCGGGGGGACTATTTCCGTCAGATACGCAGTATTTT
CDR3 protein: CASSYSRLAGGLFPSDTQYF

D gene: .
V gene: TRBV19
clone size: .
J gene: TRBJ2-1
CDR3 DNA: TGTGCCAGTAGTTTACGGGGGCTCAATGAGCAGTTCTTC
CDR3 protein: CASSLRGLNEQFF

D gene: .
V gene: TRBV15
clone size: .
J gene: TRBJ1-5
CDR3 DNA: TGTGCCACCAGCAGAGATAATCTAGCCGTAGAGCCCCAGCATTTT
CDR3 protein: CATSRDNLAVEPQHF

D gene: .
V gene: TRBV5-1
clone size: .
J gene: TRBJ2-7
CDR3 DNA: TGCGCCAGCAGCTCGCGGGACAGCTTAAGCGGGAAGGCCTCCTACGAGCAGTACTTC
CDR3 protein: CASSSRDSLSGKASYEQYF

D gene: .
V gene: TRBV19
clone size: .
J gene: TRBJ2-1
CDR3 DNA: TGTGCCAGTAGTATAGGGGGGACAACTTACAATGAGCAGTTCTTC
CDR3 protein: CASSIGGTTYNEQFF

D gene: .
V gene: TRBV18
clone size: .
J gene: TRBJ1-1
CDR3 DNA: TGTGCCAGCTCACCAAGAGCAGGCAGTCTTATGAACACTGAAGCTTTCTTT
CDR3 protein: CASSPRAGSLMNTEAFF

D gene: .
V gene: TRBV5-1
clone size: .
J gene: TRBJ1-3
CDR3 DNA: TGCGCCAGCAGCTTGTATTTGGGACGCTCTGGAAACACCATATATTTT
CDR3 protein: CASSLYLGRSGNTIYF

D gene: TRBD1
V gene: TRBV6-5
clone size: .
J gene: TRBJ2-5
CDR3 DNA: TGTGCCAGCAGTCCTGGACAGGAAGAGACCCAGTACTTC
CDR3 protein: CASSPGQEETQYF

D gene: .
V gene: TRBV6-5
clone size: .
J gene: TRBJ2-7
CDR3 DNA: TGTGCCAGCATCGGGACGGGGGACTCTCTCTACGAGCAGTACTTC
CDR3 protein: CASIGTGDSLYEQYF

D gene: .
V gene: TRBV9
clone size: .
J gene: TRBJ2-1
CDR3 DNA: TGTGCCAGCAGCGTAGTGGGACGGATGTCTGAAGAGCAGTTCTTC
CDR3 protein: CASSVVGRMSEEQFF

D gene: .
V gene: TRBV18
clone size: .
J gene: TRBJ2-1
CDR3 DNA: TGTGCCAGCTCACCGAGGGATGAGCAGTTCTTC
CDR3 protein: CASSPRDEQFF

D gene: .
V gene: TRBV25-1
clone size: once
J gene: TRBJ2-7
CDR3 DNA: TGTGCCGCGGGAAGGGGCGAAGCCTACGAGCAGTACTTC
CDR3 protein: CAAGRGEAYEQYF

D gene: TRBD1
V gene: TRBV7-2
clone size: .
J gene: TRBJ1-5
CDR3 DNA: TGTGCCAGCAGCTTAATTCCTAAGACAGGGGACAATCAGCCCCAGCATTTT
CDR3 protein: CASSLIPKTGDNQPQHF

D gene: TRBD1
V gene: TRBV11-2
clone size: .
J gene: TRBJ1-2
CDR3 DNA: TGTGCCAGCAGAGGGACAGTCTTCTATGGCTACACCTTC
CDR3 protein: CASRGTVFYGYTF

D gene: .
V gene: TRBV7-3
clone size: .
J gene: TRBJ2-1
CDR3 DNA: TGTGCCAGCAGCTCCCGCCCAGGGCTCCGAATAGGGAATGAGCAGTTCTTC
CDR3 protein: CASSSRPGLRIGNEQFF

D gene: .
V gene: TRBV13
clone size: .
J gene: TRBJ1-3
CDR3 DNA: TGTGCCAGCAGCCCCCGCAGAGCCGACTCTGGAAACACCATATATTTT
CDR3 protein: CASSPRRADSGNTIYF

D gene: .
V gene: TRBV5-4
clone size: once
J gene: TRBJ2-2
CDR3 DNA: TGTGCCAGCAGCTTAGAGCCCTCTGCGTTGCGGGGAAGTACCGGGGAGCTGTTTTTT
CDR3 protein: CASSLEPSALRGSTGELFF

D gene: TRBD2
V gene: TRBV10-3
clone size: .
J gene: TRBJ2-3
CDR3 DNA: TGTGCCACCAAAGGACTAGCGGGTAGCACAGATACGCAGTATTTT
CDR3 protein: CATKGLAGSTDTQYF

D gene: .
V gene: TRBV6-4
clone size: .
J gene: TRBJ2-1
CDR3 DNA: TGTGCCAGCAGTGACGGCGGCGGCAGCTCCTACAATGAGCAGTTCTTC
CDR3 protein: CASSDGGGSSYNEQFF

D gene: .
V gene: TRBV7-9
clone size: .
J gene: TRBJ2-7
CDR3 DNA: TGTGCCAGCAGCTTAACGGGAGTACAGGGGTTTGTCAACGAGCAGTACTTC
CDR3 protein: CASSLTGVQGFVNEQYF

D gene: .
V gene: TRBV28
clone size: .
J gene: TRBJ2-2
CDR3 DNA: TGTGCCGCCCAAGGATTGGCCGGGGAGCTGTTTTTT
CDR3 protein: CAAQGLAGELFF

D gene: .
V gene: TRBV10-1
clone size: .
J gene: TRBJ1-1
CDR3 DNA: TGCGCCAGCAGTGATATCCGCGTTAAGAACACTGAAGCTTTCTTT
CDR3 protein: CASSDIRVKNTEAFF

D gene: .
V gene: TRBV28
clone size: .
J gene: TRBJ2-6
CDR3 DNA: TGTGCCAGCAGTTTACAGGGTTCAGGGGCCAACGTCCTGACTTTC
CDR3 protein: CASSLQGSGANVLTF

D gene: TRBD1
V gene: TRBV4-2
clone size: .
J gene: TRBJ1-5
CDR3 DNA: TGTGCCAGCAGCCAAGCGGGACAGCTTCAGCATTTT
CDR3 protein: CASSQAGQLQHF

D gene: .
V gene: TRBV5-4
clone size: .
J gene: TRBJ1-2
CDR3 DNA: TGTGCCAGCAGCCCGATACCAGTCAACTATGGCTACACCTTC
CDR3 protein: CASSPIPVNYGYTF

D gene: .
V gene: TRBV25-1
clone size: .
J gene: TRBJ1-4
CDR3 DNA: TGTGCCAGCAGCCGGGACGGCCATGAAAAACTGTTTTTT
CDR3 protein: CASSRDGHEKLFF